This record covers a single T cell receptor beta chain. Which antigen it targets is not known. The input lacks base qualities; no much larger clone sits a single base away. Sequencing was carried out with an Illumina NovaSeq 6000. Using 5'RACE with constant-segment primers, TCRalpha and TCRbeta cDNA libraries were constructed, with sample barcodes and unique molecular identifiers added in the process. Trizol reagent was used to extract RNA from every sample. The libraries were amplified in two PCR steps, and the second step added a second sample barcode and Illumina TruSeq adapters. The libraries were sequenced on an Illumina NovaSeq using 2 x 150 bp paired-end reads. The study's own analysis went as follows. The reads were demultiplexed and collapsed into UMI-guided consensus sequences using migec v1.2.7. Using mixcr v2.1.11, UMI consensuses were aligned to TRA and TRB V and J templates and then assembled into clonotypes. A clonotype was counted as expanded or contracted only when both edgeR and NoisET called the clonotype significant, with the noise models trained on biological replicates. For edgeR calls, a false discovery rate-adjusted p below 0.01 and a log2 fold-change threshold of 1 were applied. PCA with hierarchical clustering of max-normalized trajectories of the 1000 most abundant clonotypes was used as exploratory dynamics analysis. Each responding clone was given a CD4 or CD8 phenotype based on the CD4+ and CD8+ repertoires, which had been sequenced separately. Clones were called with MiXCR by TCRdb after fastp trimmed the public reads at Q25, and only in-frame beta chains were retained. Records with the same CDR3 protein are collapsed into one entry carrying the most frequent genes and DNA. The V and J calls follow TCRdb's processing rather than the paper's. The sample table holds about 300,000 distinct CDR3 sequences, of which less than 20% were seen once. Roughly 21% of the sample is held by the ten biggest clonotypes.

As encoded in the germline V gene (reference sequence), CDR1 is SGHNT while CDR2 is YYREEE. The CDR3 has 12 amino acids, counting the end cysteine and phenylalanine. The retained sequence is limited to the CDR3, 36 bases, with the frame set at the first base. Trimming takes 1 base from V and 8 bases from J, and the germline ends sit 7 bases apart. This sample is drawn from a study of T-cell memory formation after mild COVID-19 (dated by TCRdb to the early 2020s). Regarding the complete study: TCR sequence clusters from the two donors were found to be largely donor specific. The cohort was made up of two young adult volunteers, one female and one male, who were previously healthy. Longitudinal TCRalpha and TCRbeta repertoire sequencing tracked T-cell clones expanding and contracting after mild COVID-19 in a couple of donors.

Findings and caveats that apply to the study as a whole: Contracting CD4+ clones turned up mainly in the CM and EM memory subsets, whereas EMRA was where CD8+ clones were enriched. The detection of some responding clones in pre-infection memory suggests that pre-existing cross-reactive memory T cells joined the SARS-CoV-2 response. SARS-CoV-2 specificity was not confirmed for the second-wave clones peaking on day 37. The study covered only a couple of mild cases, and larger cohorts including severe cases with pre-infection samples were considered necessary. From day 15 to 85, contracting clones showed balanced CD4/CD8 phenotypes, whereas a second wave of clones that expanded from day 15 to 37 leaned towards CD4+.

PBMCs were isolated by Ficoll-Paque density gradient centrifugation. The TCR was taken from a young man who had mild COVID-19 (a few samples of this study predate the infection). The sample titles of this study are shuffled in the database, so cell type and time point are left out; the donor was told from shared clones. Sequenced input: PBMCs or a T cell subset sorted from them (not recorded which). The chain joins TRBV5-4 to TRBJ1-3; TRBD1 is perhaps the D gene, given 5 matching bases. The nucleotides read TGTGCCAGCAGCTTGCAAGGGGACACCATATATTTT. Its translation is CASSLQGDTIYF.